Shown below are 25 T cell receptor beta chains from a single sample sequenced in a study of T-cell reconstitution after alpha-beta-depleted transplantation in children. This sample's TCRbeta library carried unique molecular identifier barcodes. One entry per CDR3 protein, called by TCRdb with MiXCR from the PCR reads. This sample has roughly 200,000 distinct CDR3 sequences; roughly a tenth occur once, and the top ten carry about 28%. The source was PBMCs, collected before TCRalphabeta/CD19-depleted stem cell transplant. The receptor set was obtained from a child younger than two with acute myeloid leukemia, due to receive a stem cell transplant.

This clonotype was found many times. The J gene is TRBJ2-1, the V gene TRBV5-1; D might be TRBD1 or TRBD2, each matching 5 bases. CDR1 and CDR2 from the germline V gene are SGHRS and YFSETQ. V was cut by 0 bases and J by 5 bases, with 12 bases left in between. There are 15 residues in the CDR3. CDR3 coding DNA: TGCGCCAGCAGCTTGGTCCTGGGGGAAGACAATGAGCAGTTCTTC. This sequence encodes CASSLVLGEDNEQFF.

This clonotype was counted many times. The chain carries TRBV12-3 or TRBV12-4 and TRBJ2-3; 8 nucleotides agree with TRBD2. The V segment lost 7 bases and the J segment 3 bases; nucleotides outside the gene matches: 6. This CDR3 region has 14 residues. For the CDR3, the DNA is TGTGCCAGCAATCCGGGACTAGAGACAGATACGCAGTATTTT. Its protein product is CASNPGLETDTQYF.

This clonotype was observed many times. The chain employs TRBV19 and TRBJ2-3; TRBD2 aligns across 8 bases. This CDR3 spans 16 amino acids. Per germline, CDR1 LNHDA and CDR2 SQIVND (reference sequence). CDR3 DNA sequence: TGTTCCTCAGTAACCAGCGGGAGATTTAACACAGATACGCAGTATTTT. Residues: CSSVTSGRFNTDTQYF.

This clonotype was observed a handful of times. The chain joins TRBV7-9 to TRBJ2-1; 11 bases are shared with TRBD2. With V trimmed by 5 bases and J by 5 bases, 11 bases remained unmatched. Germline V lookup: CDR1 SEHNR, CDR2 FQNEAQ (reference sequence). The CDR3 totals 17 residues. The CDR3 bases are TGTGCCAGCAGCCCGAACACCGGGACTAGCGGCGACAATGAGCAGTTCTTC. It is translated as CASSPNTGTSGDNEQFF. The entire variable domain, with the rest obtained from reference TRBV7-9 and TRBJ2-1, is as follows: DTGVSQNPRHKITKRGQNVTFRCDPISEHNRLYWYRQTLGQGPEFLTYFQNEAQLEKSRLLSDRFSAERPKGSFSTLEIQRTEQGDSAMYLCASSPNTGTSGDNEQFFGPGTRLTVL.

This clonotype was observed many times. J is TRBJ2-7 and V is TRBV5-1, with D hard to call. The CDR3 length is 13 residues. Looked up from germline, CDR1 is SGHRS and CDR2 is YFSETQ. Trimming shortened V by 0 bases and J by 3 bases, and 7 bases separated the two germline ends. The CDR3 protein is CASSLGRNYEQYF. DNA for the CDR3: TGCGCCAGCAGCTTGGGACGGAACTACGAGCAGTACTTC. Variable domain in full (rest from reference TRBV5-1 and TRBJ2-7): KAGVTQTPRYLIKTRGQQVTLSCSPISGHRSVSWYQQTPGQGLQFLFEYFSETQRNKGNFPGRFSGRQFSNSRSEMNVSTLELGDSALYLCASSLGRNYEQYFGPGTRLTVT.

This clonotype was observed at least ten times. This chain connects TRBV18 to TRBJ2-7; TRBD2 agrees at 8 bases. J was trimmed by 3 bases and V by 6 bases; bases with no gene match: 10. Germline V lookup: CDR1 KGHSH, CDR2 LQKENI. The CDR3 totals 15 residues. The CDR3 DNA reads as TGTGCCAGCTCGCACAAGGCGGGGGGCATCTACGAGCAGTACTTC. Translation: CASSHKAGGIYEQYF.

This clonotype came up many times. The gene calls are TRBV5-1 and TRBJ2-1; D tentatively fits TRBD1 or TRBD2 (5 bases each). The CDR3 sequence is 13 residues long. V shed 2 bases and J shed 10 bases, with 13 bases lying between them. Germline loops: CDR1 SGHRS, CDR2 YFSETQ. CDR3 DNA: TGCGCCAGCAGCTTAAATAGCGCAGGGGAGCAGTTCTTC. It specifies CASSLNSAGEQFF.

This clonotype was seen at least ten times. The chain combines TRBV2 with TRBJ1-2; 7 nucleotides agree with TRBD1. The CDR3 spans 14 residues. V shed 3 bases and J 5 bases; nucleotides not matched to a gene: 6. Germline loops: CDR1 SNHLY, CDR2 FYNNEI. CDR3 sequence reads: CASSDSLTGYGYTF. CDR3 coding DNA: TGTGCCAGCAGTGATTCTTTGACAGGGTATGGCTACACCTTC. Looking up the rest from reference TRBV2 and TRBJ1-2 gives the full variable domain: EPEVTQTPSHQVTQMGQEVILRCVPISNHLYFYWYRQILGQKVEFLVSFYNNEISEKSEIFDDQFSVERPDGSNFTLKIRSTKLEDSAMYFCASSDSLTGYGYTFGSGTRLTVV.

About this clonotype itself: This sequence may be a read error, since a much larger clone differs from it by one base. The rearrangement links TRBV28 to TRBJ2-3; 11 nucleotides line up with TRBD1. The length of the CDR3 is 16 residues. V was pared by 7 bases and J by 4 bases, with 10 bases of the junction left unmatched. The germline gives CDR1 MDHEN, CDR2 SYDVKM. The CDR3 coding sequence is TGTGCCAGCACCTCTAAAGGACAGGGGGCTGCAGATACGCAGTATTTT. Protein: CASTSKGQGAADTQYF.

This clonotype was recorded many times. V gene TRBV5-1 combines with J gene TRBJ1-2; 8 bases are shared with TRBD1. The germline CDR1 and CDR2 sequences are SGHRS and YFSETQ. The length of the CDR3 is 14 residues. Trimming took 0 bases from V and 6 from J; bases not matched to a gene: 4. The CDR3 reads CASSLDQGANGYTF. The CDR3 DNA is TGCGCCAGCAGCTTGGATCAGGGGGCTAATGGCTACACCTTC.

This clonotype occurred many times. The genes are TRBV20-1 and TRBJ1-6; D is possibly TRBD1 (5 bases). The V end lost 4 bases, the J end lost 5 bases, and 12 bases lay between the germline ends. Per germline, CDR1 DFQATT and CDR2 SNEGSKA (reference sequence). The CDR3 loop spans 14 amino acids. DNA for the CDR3: TGCAGTGCTAAGCCGGGACTGAATAATTCACCCCTCCACTTT. It encodes CSAKPGLNNSPLHF.

The chain carries TRBV19 and TRBJ2-1; the D gene is possibly TRBD2 (6 bases). The CDR3 covers 16 residues. Germline assignment: CDR1 LNHDA and CDR2 SQIVND (reference sequence). V was shortened by 6 bases and J by 1 base, with 16 bases between the two germline ends. CDR3 loop: CASRTVAERSYNEQFF. CDR3 DNA sequence: TGTGCCAGTAGGACGGTAGCGGAACGTTCCTACAATGAGCAGTTCTTC.

The rearrangement joins TRBV2 to TRBJ1-1; 12 positions agree with TRBD1. The V and J ends lost 8 bases and 8 bases, in that order; junction bases with no gene match: 6. The CDR3 extends over 13 amino acids. The V gene's germline CDR1 is SNHLY and CDR2 FYNNEI. The CDR3 DNA reads as TGTGCCAGCCACGGGACAGGGGGCTTGGAAGCTTTCTTT. Translated, it gives CASHGTGGLEAFF.

At least ten counts were recorded for this clonotype. The rearrangement joins TRBV7-2 to TRBJ2-5; unclear D gene. This CDR3 contains 15 residues. Germline V gene data show CDR1 as SGHTA and CDR2 as FQGNSA. The germline V and J ends were trimmed by 5 bases and 4 bases, with 17 bases remaining between them. The CDR3 spells CASSRRPSVRETQYF. CDR3 nucleotides: TGTGCCAGCAGCCGTCGTCCATCGGTTCGAGAGACCCAGTACTTC.

This clonotype appeared many times. J is TRBJ2-7 and V is TRBV18; no firm D call. The CDR3 contains 12 residues. V was cut by 2 bases and J by 5 bases, with 7 bases left in between. Germline loops: CDR1 KGHSH, CDR2 LQKENI. CDR3 coding DNA: TGTGCCAGCTCACCAACATTGGACGAGCAGTACTTC. Protein product: CASSPTLDEQYF. The variable domain in full, completed from reference TRBV18 and TRBJ2-7, reads NAGVMQNPRHLVRRRGQEARLRCSPMKGHSHVYWYRQLPEEGLKFMVYLQKENIIDESGMPKERFSAEFPKEGPSILRIQQVVRGDSAAYFCASSPTLDEQYFGPGTRLTVT.

This clonotype was counted at least ten times. This chain joins TRBV20-1 and TRBJ2-7, with 8 bases matching TRBD2. CDR3 length equals 15 residues. V lost 3 bases, J lost 4 bases, and 11 bases stayed unmatched. Germline V CDR1 and CDR2: DFQATT, SNEGSKA (reference sequence). CDR3 coding DNA: TGCAGTGCTAGTCTCCTGGCGGGAGGTATTTACGAGCAGTACTTC. Its translation: CSASLLAGGIYEQYF.

This clonotype was seen repeatedly, ten times or more. This rearrangement joins TRBV20-1 to TRBJ2-5, with 10 positions matching TRBD2. V was clipped by 6 bases and J by 6 bases; unmatched bases: 7. Germline V gene data show CDR1 as DFQATT and CDR2 as SNEGSKA (reference sequence). The CDR3 sequence is 13 residues long. The CDR3 bases are TGCAGTGCAGGTAGCGGGGGGAAAAAGACCCAGTACTTC. It yields the protein CSAGSGGKKTQYF.

This clonotype was seen many times. The rearrangement uses TRBV7-2 and TRBJ2-1, with TRBD1 matching 7 bases. The CDR3 sequence is 13 residues long. The V gene's germline CDR1 is SGHTA and CDR2 FQGNSA. The V and J ends lost 5 bases and 6 bases, in that order; junction bases with no gene match: 4. CDR3 in amino acids: CASSEGQINEQFF. Written as DNA, the CDR3 is TGTGCCAGCAGCGAGGGACAGATCAATGAGCAGTTCTTC.

This clonotype was seen at least ten times. The rearrangement links TRBV12-3 or TRBV12-4 to TRBJ2-5; D gene uncertain. This CDR3 has 13 residues. Trimming removed 6 bases at V and 2 bases at J, with 10 bases between. CDR3 amino acids: CASRPTEQETQYF. The CDR3 nucleotides read TGTGCCAGCAGACCTACAGAGCAAGAGACCCAGTACTTC.

This clonotype was detected only once. A much larger clone lies a single base off, so this may be a read error. This chain connects TRBV3-1 to TRBJ1-2; 8 positions agree with TRBD1. The germline V gene encodes CDR1 LGHDT and CDR2 YNNKEL (reference sequence). The CDR3 consists of 14 residues. This chain's CDR3 is CASSQDRDHYGDTF. In DNA form, the CDR3 reads TGTGCCAGCAGCCAGGACAGGGATCACTATGGCGACACCTTC. Full variable domain (missing parts from reference TRBV3-1 and TRBJ1-2): DTAVSQTPKYLVTQMGNDKSIKCEQNLGHDTMYWYKQDSKKFLKIMFSYNNKELIINETVPNRFSPKSPDKAHLNLHINSLELGDSAVYFCASSQDRDHYGDTFGSGTRLTVV.

This clonotype appeared many times. V gene TRBV25-1 combines with J gene TRBJ2-1, with TRBD2 as a possible D gene (6 bases). Germline values: CDR1 MGHDK, CDR2 SYGVNS. This CDR3 has 17 amino acids. The V end was cut by 2 bases, the J end by 5 bases, with 19 bases between. The CDR3 loop is CASSEPPGRGGNNEQFF. DNA for the CDR3: TGTGCCAGCAGTGAACCCCCGGGGCGGGGAGGTAACAATGAGCAGTTCTTC.

For this clonotype: One base away lies a much larger clone, so this may be a sequencing read error. The chain couples TRBV12-3 or TRBV12-4 to TRBJ1-4; D is undetermined. Trimming stripped 6 bases from V and 8 bases from J, with 16 bases between. CDR3 length equals 14 residues. DNA for the CDR3: TGTGCCAGCAGCCTGAACGGGTGGGAAGAAAAACTGTTTTTT. This codes for CASSLNGWEEKLFF.

This clonotype was picked up many times. V is TRBV11-2 and J is TRBJ2-1; 14 nucleotides agree with TRBD2. V lost 3 bases and J lost 2; bases outside the gene matches: 6. This CDR3 is built from 18 residues. The V gene's germline CDR1 is SGHAT and CDR2 FQNNGV. CDR3 nucleotide sequence: TGTGCCAGCAGCTTGGAGGGACTAGCGGGAGAAGCCTACAATGAGCAGTTCTTC. This gives the protein CASSLEGLAGEAYNEQFF.

This clonotype occurred many times. The rearrangement links TRBV20-1 to TRBJ1-5; D is possibly TRBD1 (5 bases). Germline assignment: CDR1 DFQATT and CDR2 SNEGSKA (reference sequence). The length of the CDR3 is 13 residues. Trimming removed 5 bases at V and 4 bases at J, with 12 bases between. The CDR3: CSASTDRNQPQHF. Written as DNA, the CDR3 is TGCAGTGCTTCCACAGACAGAAATCAGCCCCAGCATTTT.

This clonotype was found a few times. The V call is TRBV6-5, the J call TRBJ1-1, with a weak D call TRBD1 (6 bases). The CDR3 length is 18 residues. Germline CDR1 is MNHEY and CDR2 is SVGAGI. The V end was cut by 8 bases, the J end by 3 bases, with 28 bases between. The CDR3 loop is CASRPERWGGAGDTEAFF. In DNA, the CDR3 is TGTGCCAGCCGCCCGGAACGTTGGGGGGGGGCGGGAGACACTGAAGCTTTCTTT.